This TCR beta chain was documented in a study of blood T cell repertoires in COVID-19. Overall study: The cDNA or gDNA used as material had been derived from T cells, B-cell-depleted T cells, or PBMCs.

This clone appeared a single time. Per the authors' pipeline: Quantification of nucleated cells was approximated via reference gene primer amplification. Clones were read by immunoSEQ multiplex PCR, and TCRdb kept only the in-frame ones, dropping some. The V and J calls and the clone size are those of that table, but D and trimming were determined from the DNA. The table records 210,000 or so clones, around nine tenths of them present only once. Trimming pared 4 bases from V and 6 bases from J, leaving 9 bases between. In germline, CDR1 is LNHDA, CDR2 SQIVND (reference sequence). The CDR3 totals 12 residues.

The V call is TRBV19, the J call TRBJ2-5; D gene uncertain. The specimen was peripheral blood. This receptor was obtained from a middle-aged man with acute or convalescent COVID-19. The CDR3 coding sequence is TGTGCCAGTAGTACCTTAGTGAAGACCCAGTACTTC. Translating it yields CASSTLVKTQYF.